The text below deals with one T cell receptor beta chain. Its matching antigen is unknown. Assay: immunoSEQ multiplex PCR; the TCRdb copy retains only in-frame clones and omits some. The table has 120,000 to 150,000 clones, around 90% seen once. This sample stems from a study of T cell responses to AZD1222 COVID-19 vaccine. Findings and limits, study-wide: Samples come after the peak T cell response, not at day 14. Clonal diversity was possibly underestimated, and the donors were mostly white British, with more females.

V lost 4 bases to trimming and J lost 6 bases; unmatched junction nucleotides: 15. Germline lookup yields CDR1 SEHNR and CDR2 FQNEAQ (reference sequence). This CDR3 contains 19 residues. The clonotype originates from an adult who received the AZD1222 COVID-19 vaccine. This material consisted of peripheral blood, taken 28 days after the second AZD1222 dose. The chain is built from TRBV7-9 and TRBJ2-3, with TRBD2 matching 14 bases. CDR3 region: CASSSTGLAGAWGLDTQYF. In nucleotides, the CDR3 is TGTGCCAGCAGCTCCACGGGACTAGCGGGAGCATGGGGGTTGGATACGCAGTATTTT. The variable domain in full, with the rest retrieved from reference TRBV7-9 and TRBJ2-3, is DTGVSQNPRHKITKRGQNVTFRCDPISEHNRLYWYRQTLGQGPEFLTYFQNEAQLEKSRLLSDRFSAERPKGSFSTLEIQRTEQGDSAMYLCASSSTGLAGAWGLDTQYFGPGTRLTVL.